These 26 T cell receptor beta chains came from one sample sequenced in a study of T cells in Graves' hyperthyroidism and ophthalmopathy (dated by TCRdb to between 2018 and 2021). Libraries were constructed by multiplex PCR. Data came from an Illumina HiSeq 2000. Amplification of TCR beta CDR3 regions was carried out from RNA transcripts. The TCR CDR3 was subjected to a first round of RT-PCR using the HTBI primer set and the Qiagen OneStep RT-PCR kit. TCRdb reprocessed the public reads (quality trimming at Q25 with fastp, clone calling with MiXCR) and kept in-frame beta chains. All rows with the same CDR3 protein become a single entry with the most common DNA and genes. Recorded for this sample are 270,000 or so distinct CDR3 sequences; around 15% of them occurred a single time. Jointly, the top ten make up under 35% of the sample. The sequenced material came from blood. Source of these receptors: a woman aged 45-65 years with Graves' hyperthyroidism that later progressed to Graves' ophthalmopathy.

About this clonotype: A read error may be the cause here, since a much bigger clone is one base away. The V gene is TRBV12-3 or TRBV12-4, the J gene TRBJ2-1; D may be TRBD2 (5 bases). The CDR3 sequence is 13 residues long. The CDR3 nucleotides are TGTGCCAGCAGTTCCCCGGACTGGAATGAGCTGTTCTTC. Its translation is CASSSPDWNELFF.

This clonotype was observed at least ten times. The chain uses TRBV6-1 and TRBJ1-5; D is possibly TRBD1 (6 bases). This CDR3 spans 13 amino acids. V was clipped by 5 bases and J by 4 bases, with 9 bases between them. Per the germline V gene, CDR1 is MNHNS and CDR2 is SASEGT. The chain's CDR3 is CASSYQGNQPQHF. CDR3 DNA: TGTGCCAGCAGTTACCAGGGGAATCAGCCCCAGCATTTT.

The genes are TRBV5-1 and TRBJ2-3; 13 bases line up with TRBD2. J gave up 8 bases and V 6 bases, and 9 bases lay outside the gene matches. The CDR3 totals 15 residues. From germline, CDR1 is SGHRS and CDR2 YFSETQ. The CDR3 reads CASNWRLAGGTTQYF. As DNA, the CDR3 is TGCGCCAGCAATTGGCGACTAGCGGGAGGAACTACGCAGTATTTT.

This clonotype occurred many times. The chain recombines TRBV5-5 with TRBJ2-5; 7 nucleotides agree with TRBD1. The V gene's germline CDR1 is SGHKS and CDR2 YYEKEE (reference sequence). V trimming: 2 bases; J trimming: 5 bases; junction bases outside the gene matches: 12. The CDR3 is made up of 16 amino acids. CDR3 nucleotides: TGTGCCAGCAGCTTAGGGTGGGACAGTTGGAGGGAGACCCAGTACTTC. It is translated as CASSLGWDSWRETQYF.

V and J are TRBV20-1 and TRBJ2-4; possible D gene TRBD2, 5 bases. The germline V gene has CDR1 DFQATT and CDR2 SNEGSKA (reference sequence). V was clipped by 5 bases and J by 3 bases, with 20 bases between them. This CDR3 is 16 amino acids long. This CDR3 is CSARNPRDSSKNIQYF. The DNA for the CDR3 is TGCAGTGCTCGGAACCCCCGGGATTCGAGCAAAAACATTCAGTACTTC.

In its sample, this clonotype was seen many times. This chain joins TRBV29-1 and TRBJ2-1; 10 bases line up with TRBD1. The trim removed 6 bases at V and 7 bases at J, leaving 12 bases unmatched. The germline CDR1 and CDR2 sequences are SQVTM and ANQGSEA. The CDR3 spans 15 residues. CDR3 bases: TGCAGCGTACCGAGGGGACAGGGGAGGAGGAATGAGCAGTTCTTC. It encodes CSVPRGQGRRNEQFF.

This clonotype was counted between two and nine times. The CDR3 end shows no conserved phenylalanine or tryptophan, and so a read error is likely. The CDR3 spells CASRGTSGKVEQYL. CDR3 DNA sequence: TGTGCCAGCAGAGGGACTAGCGGGAAGGTCGAGCAGTACCTC. The V and J genes are TRBV27 and TRBJ2-7, with 13 positions matching TRBD2. This CDR3 comprises 14 residues. Trimming cost V 6 bases and J 6 bases; bases outside gene matches: 5. Germline CDR1 is MNHEY and CDR2 is SMNVEV (reference sequence).

The genes are TRBV4-1 and TRBJ1-1, with a possible D match to TRBD1 (6 bases). Trimming removed 3 bases at V and 3 bases at J, with 11 bases between. Germline V gives CDR1 MGHRA, CDR2 YSYEKL. CDR3 length equals 14 residues. DNA of the CDR3: TGCGCCAGCAGCCATGGGGGCGCCGACACTGAAGCTTTCTTT. Its translation is CASSHGGADTEAFF.

This clonotype was seen only a few times. This likely comes from a read error, as the CDR3 has no conserved phenylalanine or tryptophan at its end. This chain uses TRBV11-2 with TRBJ2-5; TRBD1 is a possible D gene (5 bases). Trimming cost V 6 bases and J 8 bases, with 22 bases left between them. The CDR3 contains 15 residues. Germline V gives CDR1 SGHAT, CDR2 FQNNGV. The CDR3 DNA reads TGTGCCAGCAGTCCAACCCAGACAGCAGAGGAAACCCAGTACCTC. It yields the protein CASSPTQTAEETQYL.

This clonotype was observed a few times. The CDR3 sequence: CASSSSRPSSGNTIYF. The CDR3, as DNA: TGTGCCAGCAGCAGTAGCAGGCCTTCCTCTGGAAACACCATATATTTT. The chain joins TRBV9 to TRBJ1-3; D remains unclear. Germline V lookup: CDR1 SGDLS, CDR2 YYNGEE. The V gene lost 4 bases and the J gene lost 0 bases, with 14 bases spanning the gap. The CDR3 has 16 amino acids.

CDR3 in DNA: TGTGCCAGCAGCCAAGGGGGACTAGCGGGAGGGCGCACCGGGGAGCTGTTTTTT. It codes for CASSQGGLAGGRTGELFF. V is TRBV3-1 and J is TRBJ2-2; 16 nucleotides line up with TRBD2. Trimming removed 1 base from V and 4 bases from J; junction bases left unmatched: 3. This CDR3 region has 18 residues. Germline V gene lookup returns CDR1 LGHDT and CDR2 YNNKEL (reference sequence).

This clonotype was recorded many times. V usage is TRBV15 and J usage is TRBJ2-5, with 10 nucleotides matching TRBD1. The CDR3 runs to 15 residues. Germline V CDR1 and CDR2: LNHNV, YYDKDF (reference sequence). V lost 4 bases and J lost 5; bases outside the gene matches: 7. The CDR3 DNA reads as TGTGCCACCAGCACCGGGACAGGGGTGCCGGAGACCCAGTACTTC. Protein sequence: CATSTGTGVPETQYF.

As concerns this clonotype: Just one base apart from a much larger clone, this may be a read error. This chain connects TRBV27 to TRBJ1-6; no definite D call. Germline values: CDR1 MNHEY, CDR2 SMNVEV (reference sequence). This CDR3 has 13 amino acids. V was shortened by 2 bases and J by 12 bases, with 11 bases between the two germline ends. CDR3: CASSLGGYLPLHF. Here the CDR3 DNA reads TGTGCCAGCAGTTTAGGCGGTTATTTACCCCTCCACTTT.

This clonotype has at least ten counts. The chain has TRBV19 and TRBJ1-6; 7 nucleotides line up with TRBD1. The J segment lost 10 bases and the V segment lost 5 bases, leaving 11 bases of the junction unmatched. Germline V gives CDR1 LNHDA, CDR2 SQIVND (reference sequence). The CDR3 is made up of 15 amino acids. The CDR3 nucleotides read TGTGCCAGTAGTGCCCGGACAGGCCTTAAGTCACCCCTCCACTTT. Translation gives CASSARTGLKSPLHF.

This clonotype came up many times. The genes are TRBV18 and TRBJ1-1, with 8 bases that match TRBD1. There are 15 residues in the CDR3. J gave up 3 bases and V 2 bases, and 5 bases lay outside the gene matches. Germline CDR1 reads KGHSH; CDR2 reads LQKENI. DNA of the CDR3: TGTGCCAGCTCACCAGGCAGGGGGCAGGACACTGAAGCTTTCTTT. Its protein product is CASSPGRGQDTEAFF.

The sample holds many counts of this clonotype. The genes are TRBV3-1 and TRBJ1-2, with D unresolved. The CDR3 is 15 amino acids. The germline CDR1 and CDR2 sequences are LGHDT and YNNKEL (reference sequence). V was pared by 5 bases and J by 5 bases, with 18 bases between. The CDR3 here is CASSSISGGWYGYTF. The CDR3 region has the DNA TGTGCCAGCAGCTCCATCTCCGGAGGGTGGTATGGCTACACCTTC.

This clonotype has only a few counts. CDR3 sequence reads: CASSLATGRLAYGYTF. CDR3 coding DNA: TGTGCCAGCAGCCTAGCAACAGGCCGACTTGCATATGGCTACACCTTC. V usage is TRBV9 and J usage is TRBJ1-2; weak D call: TRBD1 (5 bases). Trimming pared 4 bases from V and 5 bases from J, leaving 21 bases between. CDR3 length equals 16 residues. In germline, CDR1 is SGDLS, CDR2 YYNGEE. The full variable domain, with the rest looked up from reference TRBV9 and TRBJ1-2, is DSGVTQTPKHLITATGQRVTLRCSPRSGDLSVYWYQQSLDQGLQFLIQYYNGEERAKGNILERFSAQQFPDLHSELNLSSLELGDSALYFCASSLATGRLAYGYTFGSGTRLTVV.

DNA for the CDR3: TGTGCCAGTAGTCCGGACAGGGTAGCCAAAAACATTCAGTACTTC. Translated, it gives CASSPDRVAKNIQYF. This rearrangement joins TRBV19 to TRBJ2-4; 8 positions agree with TRBD1. The length of the CDR3 is 15 residues. CDR1 is LNHDA and CDR2 is SQIVND in the germline V gene (reference sequence). Losses at the gene ends were 5 bases for V and 0 bases for J; bases not matched to a gene: 3.

This clonotype was seen repeatedly, ten times or more. The chain carries TRBV7-6 and TRBJ1-1; no clear D gene. V was trimmed by 0 bases and J by 5 bases, leaving 10 bases between them. This CDR3 spans 14 amino acids. Germline V gene lookup returns CDR1 SGHVS and CDR2 FNYEAQ. The CDR3 nucleotides are TGTGCCAGCAGCTTAGCACCGGGTGCAACTGAAGCTTTCTTT. Amino acids: CASSLAPGATEAFF.

The CDR3 loop is CASRLTGGDGYTF. CDR3 nucleotide sequence: TGTGCCAGCAGGCTTACAGGGGGCGATGGCTACACCTTC. The rearrangement uses TRBV9 and TRBJ1-2; 9 positions agree with TRBD1. The CDR3 is 13 residues long. V gave up 5 bases and J gave up 6 bases; unmatched junction bases: 5. CDR1 SGDLS and CDR2 YYNGEE come from the germline V gene. Full variable domain (rest looked up from reference TRBV9 and TRBJ1-2): DSGVTQTPKHLITATGQRVTLRCSPRSGDLSVYWYQQSLDQGLQFLIQYYNGEERAKGNILERFSAQQFPDLHSELNLSSLELGDSALYFCASRLTGGDGYTFGSGTRLTVV.

This clonotype was observed a few times. The rearrangement uses TRBV2 and TRBJ2-3, with no clear D. V was pared by 7 bases and J by 3 bases, with 20 bases between. CDR1 SNHLY and CDR2 FYNNEI come from the germline V gene. The CDR3 loop spans 16 amino acids. The CDR3: CASTGIGQLRTDTQYF. As DNA, the CDR3 is TGTGCCAGCACTGGGATAGGGCAGCTACGGACAGATACGCAGTATTTT.

The chain carries TRBV19 and TRBJ1-5; possible D gene TRBD1, 5 bases. CDR1 is LNHDA, CDR2 SQIVND, per germline (reference sequence). This CDR3 has 15 amino acids. Trimming removed 2 bases at V and 5 bases at J, with 13 bases between. The CDR3 spells CASSILRGGHQPQHF. DNA for the CDR3: TGTGCCAGTAGTATATTGAGGGGCGGGCATCAGCCCCAGCATTTT.

This clonotype was seen at least ten times. The CDR3 region has the DNA TGTGCCAGCAGTGTCCGGGGGAATAATGAAAAACTGTTTTTT. It yields the protein CASSVRGNNEKLFF. The J gene is TRBJ1-4, the V gene TRBV2, with D possibly being TRBD1 (5 bases). Germline CDR1 reads SNHLY; CDR2 reads FYNNEI. This CDR3 contains 14 residues. Trimming removed 4 bases from V and 4 bases from J, with 10 bases in between.

In this sample, this clonotype turned up a few times. The rearrangement links TRBV14 to TRBJ2-3; D ambiguous. This CDR3 is built from 16 residues. Per the germline V gene, CDR1 is SGHDN and CDR2 is FVKESK. With 0 bases removed from V and 3 bases from J, the gap between germline ends came to 13 bases. The CDR3 is CASSQDGRWGTDTQYF. The CDR3 DNA reads TGTGCCAGCAGCCAAGACGGAAGGTGGGGTACAGATACGCAGTATTTT.

In its sample, this clonotype was seen many times. J is TRBJ2-5 and V is TRBV15; TRBD2 might be the D (5 bases). Per germline, CDR1 LNHNV and CDR2 YYDKDF (reference sequence). This CDR3 has 13 residues. The V end was cut by 5 bases, the J end by 1 base, with 8 bases between. CDR3 protein: CATSEGIQETQYF. For the CDR3, the DNA is TGTGCCACCAGCGAGGGTATCCAAGAGACCCAGTACTTC.

This clonotype has a count of ten or more. The gene calls are TRBV4-2 and TRBJ1-1; D uncertain. The CDR3 runs 15 residues. The V gene lost 3 bases and the J gene lost 0 bases, with 11 bases spanning the gap. Germline V gives CDR1 LGHNA, CDR2 YNFKEQ. The DNA of the CDR3 is TGTGCCAGCAGCCACCGCAGCGGGATGAACACTGAAGCTTTCTTT. It is translated as CASSHRSGMNTEAFF.